This T cell receptor beta chain was documented in a study of T-cell reconstitution after alpha-beta-depleted transplantation in children. The study's findings and limits: From newly produced T cells came most of the T-cell counts and diversity one year after transplant. After transplant, at about two months, alpha-beta T cells were reportedly derived from several hundred expanded graft clones. Diversity of TCRbeta at day 60 was high in some patients, arising from surviving recipient T cells and thymic progenitors.

This clonotype was seen a few times. Its antigen is still unknown. Germline V gene lookup returns CDR1 LGHDT and CDR2 YNNKEL (reference sequence). Trimming left V 1 base short and J 0 bases short, with 9 bases between. The CDR3 length is 16 residues. The authors prepared the TCRbeta library with unique molecular identifiers. MiXCR, applied by TCRdb to the PCR reads, yields one record per CDR3 protein. Of 500,000 to 750,000 distinct CDR3 sequences in the sample, under 15% were seen once. The V call is TRBV3-1, the J call TRBJ2-2; TRBD2 might be the D (5 bases). Source: PBMCs, mostly from graft donor cells, taken 360 days after TCRalphabeta/CD19-depleted stem cell transplant. This TCR was sampled from a male patient between 5 and 17 years old who had a stem cell transplant for acute myeloid leukemia, so the T cells may come from the graft donor. This CDR3 reads CASSQVRTSNTGELFF. The DNA of the CDR3 is TGTGCCAGCAGCCAAGTTAGGACTTCGAACACCGGGGAGCTGTTTTTT. Complete variable domain (other parts from reference TRBV3-1 and TRBJ2-2): DTAVSQTPKYLVTQMGNDKSIKCEQNLGHDTMYWYKQDSKKFLKIMFSYNNKELIINETVPNRFSPKSPDKAHLNLHINSLELGDSAVYFCASSQVRTSNTGELFFGEGSRLTVL.